This T cell receptor beta chain was captured in a study of CD8 T cells in ankylosing spondylitis. V shed 5 bases and J 4 bases; nucleotides not matched to a gene: 10. Germline CDR1 and CDR2: SQVTM and ANQGSEA. The CDR3 length is 15 residues. TCRdb reprocessed the 5' RACE reads via MiXCR and lists one record per CDR3 protein. Of 750,000 to 850,000 distinct CDR3 sequences in the sample, about 12% are singletons; the top ten hold just over 0.5%. On this clonotype: The target antigen is unknown.

Whole-study findings and limits: The study looked at matched synovial fluid samples from ankylosing spondylitis patients. Disease-linked clones were reported to be significantly enriched there. About 8 highly homologous variants formed a TCR beta motif that appeared characteristic of ankylosing spondylitis blood. Certain motif variants had earlier appeared in reactive arthritis synovial fluid and blood.

J is TRBJ2-5 and V is TRBV29-1, with 10 nucleotides matching TRBD1. The sequenced material came from blood, either unsorted or a sorted T cell fraction (not recorded which). The source is a male donor with ankylosing spondylitis. As DNA, the CDR3 is TGCAGCGTTTCATCCGGGACAGGGGTGGGAGAGACCCAGTACTTC. It encodes CSVSSGTGVGETQYF.